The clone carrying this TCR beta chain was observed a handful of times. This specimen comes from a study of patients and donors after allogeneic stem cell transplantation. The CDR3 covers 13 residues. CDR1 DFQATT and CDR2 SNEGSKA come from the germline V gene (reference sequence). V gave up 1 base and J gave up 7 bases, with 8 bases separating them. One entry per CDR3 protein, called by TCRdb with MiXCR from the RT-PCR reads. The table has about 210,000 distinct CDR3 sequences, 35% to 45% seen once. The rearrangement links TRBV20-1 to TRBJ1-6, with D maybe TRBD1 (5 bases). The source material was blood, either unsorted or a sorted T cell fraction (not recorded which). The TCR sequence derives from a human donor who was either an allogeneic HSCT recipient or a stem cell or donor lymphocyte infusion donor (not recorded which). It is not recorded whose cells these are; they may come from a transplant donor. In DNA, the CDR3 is TGCAGTGCTAGAGCAGGGTGGAATTCACCCCTCCACTTT. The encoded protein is CSARAGWNSPLHF.